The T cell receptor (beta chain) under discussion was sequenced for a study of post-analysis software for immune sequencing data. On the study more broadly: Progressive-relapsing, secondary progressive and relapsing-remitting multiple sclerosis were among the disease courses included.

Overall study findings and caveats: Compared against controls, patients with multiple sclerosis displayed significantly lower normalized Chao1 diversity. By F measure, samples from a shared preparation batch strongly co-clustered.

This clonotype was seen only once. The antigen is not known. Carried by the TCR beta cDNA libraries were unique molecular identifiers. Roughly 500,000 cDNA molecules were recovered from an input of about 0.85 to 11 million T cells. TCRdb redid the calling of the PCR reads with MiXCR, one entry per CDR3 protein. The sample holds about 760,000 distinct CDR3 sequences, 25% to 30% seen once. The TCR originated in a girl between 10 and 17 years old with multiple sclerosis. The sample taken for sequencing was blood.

CDR3 in amino acids: CSARDTLLNTEAFF. CDR3 DNA: TGCAGTGCTAGGGACACTTTACTGAACACTGAAGCTTTCTTT. The chain combines TRBV20-1 with TRBJ1-1, with D perhaps TRBD1 (5 bases). V lost 3 bases to trimming and J lost 0 bases, with 11 bases between them. This CDR3 spans 14 amino acids. Per germline, CDR1 DFQATT and CDR2 SNEGSKA (reference sequence).